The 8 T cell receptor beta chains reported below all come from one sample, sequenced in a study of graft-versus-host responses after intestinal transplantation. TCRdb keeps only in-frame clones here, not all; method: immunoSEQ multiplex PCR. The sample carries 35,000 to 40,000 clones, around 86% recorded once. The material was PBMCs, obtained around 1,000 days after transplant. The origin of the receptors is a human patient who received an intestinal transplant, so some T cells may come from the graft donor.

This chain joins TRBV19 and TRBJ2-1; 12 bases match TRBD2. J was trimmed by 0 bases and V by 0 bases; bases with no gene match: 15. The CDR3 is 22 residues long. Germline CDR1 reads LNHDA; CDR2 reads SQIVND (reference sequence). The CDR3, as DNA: TGTGCCAGTAGTATAGACACCCACCTCGCTAGCGGGGGGGCTAGCTCCTACAATGAGCAGTTCTTC. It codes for CASSIDTHLASGGASSYNEQFF.

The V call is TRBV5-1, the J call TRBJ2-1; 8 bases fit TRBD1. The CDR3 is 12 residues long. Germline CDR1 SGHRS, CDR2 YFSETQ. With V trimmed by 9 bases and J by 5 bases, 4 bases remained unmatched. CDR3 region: CATKDRDNEQFF. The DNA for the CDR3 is TGCGCCACCAAGGACAGGGACAATGAGCAGTTCTTC.

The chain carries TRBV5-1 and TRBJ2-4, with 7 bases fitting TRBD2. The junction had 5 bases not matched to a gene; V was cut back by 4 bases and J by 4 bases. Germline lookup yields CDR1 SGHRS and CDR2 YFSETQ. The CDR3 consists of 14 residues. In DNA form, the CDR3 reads TGCGCCAGCAGCGAGGGAGGGTCGAAAAACATTCAGTACTTC. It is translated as CASSEGGSKNIQYF.

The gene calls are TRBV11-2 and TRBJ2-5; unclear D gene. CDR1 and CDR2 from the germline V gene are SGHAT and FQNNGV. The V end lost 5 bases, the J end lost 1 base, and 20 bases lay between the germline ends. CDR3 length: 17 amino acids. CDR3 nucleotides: TGTGCCAGCAGCCCCCGCGGCTGGAGCTTCCTCCAAGAGACCCAGTACTTC. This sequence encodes CASSPRGWSFLQETQYF.

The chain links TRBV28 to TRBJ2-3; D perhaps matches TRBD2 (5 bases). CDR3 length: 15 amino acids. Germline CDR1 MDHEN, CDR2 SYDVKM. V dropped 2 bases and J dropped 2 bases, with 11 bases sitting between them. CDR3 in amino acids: CASSLRGGSTDTQYF. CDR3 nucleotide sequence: TGTGCCAGCAGTTTAAGAGGAGGTTCCACAGATACGCAGTATTTT. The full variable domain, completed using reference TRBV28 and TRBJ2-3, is DVKVTQSSRYLVKRTGEKVFLECVQDMDHENMFWYRQDPGLGLRLIYFSYDVKMKEKGDIPEGYSVSREKKERFSLILESASTNQTSMYLCASSLRGGSTDTQYFGPGTRLTVL.

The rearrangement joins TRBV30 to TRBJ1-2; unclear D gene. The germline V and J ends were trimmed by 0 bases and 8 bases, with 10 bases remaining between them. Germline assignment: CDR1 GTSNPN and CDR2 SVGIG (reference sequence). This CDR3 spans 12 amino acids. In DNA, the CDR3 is TGTGCCTGGAGTGTACAAGGTTGGGGCTACACCTTC. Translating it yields CAWSVQGWGYTF.

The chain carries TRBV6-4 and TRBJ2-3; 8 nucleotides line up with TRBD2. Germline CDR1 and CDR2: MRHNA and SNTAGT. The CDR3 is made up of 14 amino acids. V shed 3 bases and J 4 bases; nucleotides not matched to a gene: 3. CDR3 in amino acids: CASSEAGGADTQYF. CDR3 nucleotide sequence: TGTGCCAGCAGTGAGGCGGGAGGAGCAGATACGCAGTATTTT.

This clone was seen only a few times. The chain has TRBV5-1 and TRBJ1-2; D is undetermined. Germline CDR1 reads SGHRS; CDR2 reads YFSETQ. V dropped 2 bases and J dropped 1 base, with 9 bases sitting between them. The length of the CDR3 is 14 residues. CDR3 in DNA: TGCGCCAGCAGCTTTTTTTATCTTAACTATGGCTACACCTTC. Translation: CASSFFYLNYGYTF.